This T cell receptor (beta chain) was captured in a study of blood T cells in healthy people across ages (dated by TCRdb to between 2014 and 2017). Turning to the overall study: In model experiments, template switching captured roughly one uniquely barcoded TCR beta cDNA molecule for every two T cells. To track age-related changes in TCR beta repertoire diversity, the study relied on deep sequencing normalized with unique cDNA molecular identifiers. To avoid experimental bias, donors of different ages were spread randomly across the sequencing lanes. The donors were split into four age groups: young (average around 17 years), middle-aged (39), aged (roughly 68) and long-lived (approximately 80). The study analyzed two additional independent replicas of 1 million unique cDNA reads from the same blood draw for two donors, one aged 18 to 29 and one aged 80 or older.

The library was obtained by 5' RACE. A second PCR of about 6 to 11 cycles was performed with a sample-barcoded 5' primer and a J-beta primer mix. A template-switch 5' adaptor carrying 12 random nucleotides introduced a unique molecular identifier onto each TCR beta cDNA molecule. At least 3 million CDR3-containing paired-end reads were obtained from each sample. First-strand cDNA synthesis was performed from all RNA using the Mint cDNA synthesis kit, with priming by a TRBC-specific oligonucleotide. All cDNA was treated with uracil-DNA glycosylase and then went through a first 18-cycle PCR with the universal primers M1SS and BC2_uni_R. In the source study's methods: Each sample was normalized by randomly selecting 1 million high-quality reads, each carrying a distinct molecular identifier. Reads sharing molecular identifiers were discarded rather than binned into consensus sequences. MiTCR, run with a Q25 quality threshold and the strictest error-elimination algorithm, handled CDR3 identification, clonotype clustering and error correction. A nonparametric unseen species model using Euler transformation provided a lower-bound estimate of total TCR beta diversity. TCRdb reworked the public reads: Q25 trimming with fastp, MiXCR clone assembly, productive beta chains retained. Under each unique CDR3 protein, matching rows form one entry showing the most common genes and DNA. The V and J calls shown here were made by TCRdb, not taken from the authors' results. The sample contains fewer than 2 million distinct CDR3 sequences, around 40% of them found a single time. 23% of the sample comes from the top ten.

Regarding this clonotype: What antigen it recognizes has not been identified. No much larger clonotype is one base removed from it; base qualities were not supplied.

The paper as a whole reports these results and caveats: Estimates of total diversity from one million sequenced T cells were regarded as lower bounds and underestimates. Bulk unsorted PBMC profiling prevented conclusive comparison of naive and antigen-experienced compartments. Because the CMV infection status of the donors was unknown, age-related changes in expanded clonotypes may potentially have been confounded. As age increased, observed TCR beta diversity per million T cells dropped in a roughly linear way, and a significant reduction was already evident by age around 41. The percentage of naive T cells measured by flow cytometry correlated strongly with observed TCR beta diversity. The long-lived group showed more naive CD4+ T cells, fewer expanded clones and increased TCR diversity than the aged group, suggesting age selection.

The 39 donors, aged about 6 to 100 years, were systemically healthy Caucasian individuals from Russia. Around 10 milliliters of peripheral blood were drawn from each donor into EDTA-treated Vacutainer tubes. Ficoll-Paque density-gradient centrifugation was used to isolate PBMCs, with at least 7 million per sample. Trizol reagent was used to extract total RNA from the PBMCs, yielding at least 5.5 micrograms per sample. Naive CD45RAhigh/CD27high T cell percentages were measured by flow cytometry on a PBMC aliquot from every donor. From the cysteine through the phenylalanine, the CDR3 covers 15 amino acids. The DNA shown is the 45-base CDR3, in frame from base 1. The junction carries 14 bases between V and J, which are trimmed by 5 bases and 1 base respectively. Per the germline V gene, MNHNS is the CDR1 and SASEGT is the CDR2.

The sequenced material came from blood. The V and J genes are TRBV6-1 and TRBJ2-5; TRBD1 is a possible D gene, resting on 6 matching bases. This receptor was obtained from a human donor in good health. This receptor has the CDR3 CASSPLWGPQETQYF. In nucleotide form, the sequence is TGTGCCAGCAGTCCCCTTTGGGGGCCCCAAGAGACCCAGTACTTC.